Below, 3 T cell receptor beta chains from the same sample are listed, as sequenced in a study of vaccination effects on CD4 cells after COVID-19. These receptors have no identified antigens. Measured with immunoSEQ multiplex PCR; TCRdb has only the in-frame clones, and not every one. The table shows 20,000 to 25,000 clones, with roughly 76% occurring only once. With the ViraFEST assay, the study expanded antigen-specific CD4+ T cells using viral peptide pools, then sequenced them. Culture lasted 10 days before CD4+ T cell isolation. The participants, recipients of two vaccine doses, got either BNT162b2 or mRNA-1273. Sample: CD4+ T cells from PBMCs cultured with SARS-CoV-2 spike peptides, taken after COVID-19 vaccination. These receptors came from a human donor who received a COVID-19 vaccine. Some clones in this sample may be carry-over from other donors' samples.

This sequence joins TRBV6-4 and TRBJ1-4; D might be TRBD1 (6 bases). Germline V lookup: CDR1 MRHNA, CDR2 SNTAGT. V was clipped by 7 bases and J by 2 bases, with 14 bases between them. This CDR3 has 15 residues. The CDR3 sequence: CASKGGTGTNEKLFF. DNA for the CDR3: TGTGCCAGCAAAGGGGGGACTGGGACTAATGAAAAACTGTTTTTT.

The chain combines TRBV5-1 with TRBJ2-3, with a weak D call TRBD1 (5 bases). This CDR3 region has 15 residues. The V gene's germline CDR1 is SGHRS and CDR2 YFSETQ. V lost 1 base and J lost 5, with 14 bases in between. As DNA, the CDR3 is TGCGCCAGCAGCTTGAGGACAAGCCCTCAAGATACGCAGTATTTT. Amino acids: CASSLRTSPQDTQYF.

CDR3 bases: TGTGCCAGCTCACCTCAGGCAGGGCCTAGCACAGATACGCAGTATTTT. Amino acids: CASSPQAGPSTDTQYF. This rearrangement joins TRBV18 to TRBJ2-3; possibly TRBD1 for D (5 bases). There are 16 residues in the CDR3. CDR1 is KGHSH and CDR2 is LQKENI in the germline V gene. Trimming took off 3 bases at V and 0 bases at J, with 13 bases between the two ends.